This T cell receptor beta chain was captured in a study of yellow fever vaccine responses in identical twins. General study findings and limits: Reportedly, the T cell response mounted by twins to vaccine seemed partly convergent, partly personalized.

Germline CDR1 KGHSH, CDR2 LQKENI. CDR3 size: 15 residues. Trimming shortened V by 3 bases and J by 2 bases, and 14 bases separated the two germline ends. In regard to this clonotype: The antigen is unknown.

MiXCR, run by TCRdb on the RT-PCR reads, gives a single entry per CDR3 protein. The table shows under 7,500 distinct CDR3 sequences, with about 83% occurring only once. The clonotype comes from a woman younger than 30 who received the yellow fever vaccine. The rearrangement links TRBV18 to TRBJ2-7; D unclear. The sequencing here drew on T cells from blood (PBMCs), unsorted or a sorted subset (not recorded which), taken before or after yellow fever vaccination (not recorded which). The CDR3, as DNA: TGTGCCAGCTCACCCCCTTCCGTGGGTACCTACGAGCAGTACTTC. It translates to CASSPPSVGTYEQYF.